The 13 T cell receptor beta chains below all came from one sample that was sequenced in a study of CD8 T cells in ankylosing spondylitis. TCRdb itself ran the 5' RACE reads through MiXCR, one entry per CDR3 protein. The sample includes 200,000 or so distinct CDR3 sequences, approximately 24% of them seen just once. The sequenced sample was blood, either unsorted or a sorted T cell fraction (not recorded which). The receptors derive from a male donor with ankylosing spondylitis or in good health (not recorded which).

The J gene is TRBJ1-5, the V gene TRBV29-1; tentative D call: TRBD1 (5 bases). CDR1 and CDR2 (germline): SQVTM, ANQGSEA. This CDR3 spans 12 amino acids. With 7 bases removed from V and 11 bases from J, the gap between germline ends came to 18 bases. CDR3 nucleotides: TGCAGCGCCTTGGTCGGGGGGGAGTCCCAGCATTTT. This encodes CSALVGGESQHF.

The chain employs TRBV29-1 and TRBJ2-1; 10 positions match TRBD1. Germline V gives CDR1 SQVTM, CDR2 ANQGSEA. There are 16 residues in the CDR3. Germline trimming cut 3 bases from V and 9 bases from J; bases unmatched to any gene: 14. The CDR3 sequence is CSVDSTTGGLVGEQFF. CDR3 in DNA: TGCAGCGTTGACAGCACGACAGGGGGCCTAGTTGGTGAGCAGTTCTTC.

In this sample, this clonotype turned up many times. J is TRBJ2-7 and V is TRBV5-1; the D gene could be TRBD1 or TRBD2 (6 bases each). Germline CDR1 is SGHRS and CDR2 is YFSETQ. The CDR3 is made up of 17 amino acids. Trimming left V 4 bases short and J 3 bases short, with 23 bases between. CDR3 residues: CASSLEPEGGQFYEQYF. The CDR3 DNA sequence: TGCGCCAGCAGCCTAGAACCGGAGGGGGGCCAATTCTACGAGCAGTACTTC. The variable domain in full, with the rest retrieved from reference TRBV5-1 and TRBJ2-7, is KAGVTQTPRYLIKTRGQQVTLSCSPISGHRSVSWYQQTPGQGLQFLFEYFSETQRNKGNFPGRFSGRQFSNSRSEMNVSTLELGDSALYLCASSLEPEGGQFYEQYFGPGTRLTVT.

This clonotype was observed a few times. This chain uses TRBV20-1 with TRBJ2-5, with no clear D. The germline V gene encodes CDR1 DFQATT and CDR2 SNEGSKA (reference sequence). This CDR3 is 13 amino acids long. Trimming pared 3 bases from V and 4 bases from J, leaving 12 bases between. CDR3 bases: TGCAGTGCTAGGGGGTCGAGTGGAGAGACCCAGTACTTC. Translated: CSARGSSGETQYF.

The V and J genes are TRBV20-1 and TRBJ2-1; 9 bases line up with TRBD2. Germline V lookup: CDR1 DFQATT, CDR2 SNEGSKA (reference sequence). The CDR3 has 15 residues. The ends lost 6 bases at V and 8 bases at J; junction bases unmatched: 14. The CDR3 DNA follows: TGCAGTGCGCAATCGATAGCGGGAGAAGGCGATGAGCAGTTCTTC. Its protein product is CSAQSIAGEGDEQFF.

Ten or more counts support this clonotype. The chain employs TRBV29-1 and TRBJ2-7; TRBD1 matches at 10 bases. This CDR3 has 14 amino acids. Germline CDR1 is SQVTM and CDR2 is ANQGSEA. After removal of 4 bases from V and 7 bases from J, the junction contained 10 bases not matched to a gene. CDR3 in amino acids: CSVAGTGVLGEQYF. In DNA form, the CDR3 reads TGCAGCGTTGCCGGGACAGGGGTCCTCGGTGAGCAGTACTTC.

This clonotype has just a few counts. The V and J genes are TRBV27 and TRBJ1-3; 7 bases match TRBD1. The germline V gene encodes CDR1 MNHEY and CDR2 SMNVEV (reference sequence). Trimming removed 7 bases from V and 4 bases from J; junction bases left unmatched: 10. CDR3 length: 15 residues. The CDR3 reads CASTLTWDSGNTIYF. CDR3 nucleotide sequence: TGTGCCAGCACCCTTACTTGGGACAGCGGAAACACCATATATTTT.

The V gene is TRBV20-1, the J gene TRBJ2-1, with 11 bases lining up with TRBD2. Per the germline V gene, CDR1 is DFQATT and CDR2 is SNEGSKA (reference sequence). Trimming at V came to 1 base and at J to 0 bases, leaving 11 bases not matched to a gene. CDR3 length equals 19 residues. The CDR3 DNA reads as TGCAGTGCTAGAGGTGGGGGACTAGCGGTGTCTAGCTCCTACAATGAGCAGTTCTTC. Its protein product is CSARGGGLAVSSSYNEQFF.

Ten or more counts support this clonotype. The DNA for the CDR3 is TGTGCCAGCAGCGATTGGGGAGAGACCCAGTACTTC. It encodes CASSDWGETQYF. This chain links TRBV9 with TRBJ2-5; D not resolved. In germline, CDR1 is SGDLS, CDR2 YYNGEE. The CDR3 sequence is 12 residues long. The V end was cut by 3 bases, the J end by 4 bases, with 7 bases between. The whole variable domain, remainder taken from reference TRBV9 and TRBJ2-5, is DSGVTQTPKHLITATGQRVTLRCSPRSGDLSVYWYQQSLDQGLQFLIQYYNGEERAKGNILERFSAQQFPDLHSELNLSSLELGDSALYFCASSDWGETQYFGPGTRLLVL.

This clonotype was picked up a small number of times. V usage is TRBV20-1 and J usage is TRBJ1-5; D not certain. V gave up 3 bases and J gave up 6 bases, with 18 bases separating them. This CDR3 comprises 15 residues. Germline-derived CDR1 and CDR2 are DFQATT and SNEGSKA (reference sequence). The CDR3 loop is CSASFQSFSAQPQHF. For the CDR3, the DNA is TGCAGTGCTAGTTTCCAGTCATTCTCCGCTCAGCCCCAGCATTTT.

Ten or more counts support this clonotype. The rearrangement uses TRBV7-8 and TRBJ1-2, with D possibly being TRBD1 (6 bases). The CDR3 totals 13 residues. Germline V gene lookup returns CDR1 SGHVS and CDR2 FQNEAQ. V lost 3 bases to trimming and J lost 4 bases, with 9 bases between them. The CDR3 DNA reads as TGTGCCAGCAGCTTTACAGGGACCTATGGCTACACCTTC. The encoded protein is CASSFTGTYGYTF.

This clonotype showed up many times. The chain combines TRBV20-1 with TRBJ2-7, with D unclear. CDR3 length equals 11 residues. Germline V gives CDR1 DFQATT, CDR2 SNEGSKA (reference sequence). Trimming cost V 2 bases and J 4 bases, with 6 bases left between them. CDR3 coding DNA: TGCAGTGCTAGATTACAGTACGAGCAGTACTTC. This encodes CSARLQYEQYF.

In its sample, this clonotype was seen a few times. The rearrangement links TRBV5-6 to TRBJ2-1; TRBD2 is a possible D gene (5 bases). V gave up 0 bases and J gave up 2 bases, with 15 bases separating them. The germline gives CDR1 SGHDT, CDR2 YYEEEE. There are 17 residues in the CDR3. This chain's CDR3 is CASSLVASGVTYNEQFF. For the CDR3, the DNA is TGTGCCAGCAGCTTGGTGGCCAGCGGTGTCACCTACAATGAGCAGTTCTTC.